One and the same sample provided the 17 T cell receptor beta chains below, sequenced in a study of T-cell reconstitution after alpha-beta-depleted transplantation in children. Unique molecular identifiers tagged the TCRbeta library. TCRdb fed the PCR reads into MiXCR, producing one record per CDR3 protein. The table lists about 250,000 distinct CDR3 sequences, more than 20% of them singletons. The sample in question was PBMCs, mostly from graft donor cells, obtained 360 days after TCRalphabeta/CD19-depleted stem cell transplant. The origin of the receptors is a female patient aged 2-10 years who had a stem cell transplant for congenital amegakaryocytic thrombocytopenia, so the T cells may come from the graft donor.

Only a few counts were recorded for this clonotype. The chain is built from TRBV20-1 and TRBJ2-5, with 7 bases fitting TRBD1. Germline values: CDR1 DFQATT, CDR2 SNEGSKA (reference sequence). J lost 3 bases, V lost 6 bases, and 16 bases had no gene match. This CDR3 region has 16 residues. The CDR3 coding sequence is TGCAGTGCCAGCACGGTGGCGACAGGGAACGAAGAGACCCAGTACTTC. The encoded protein is CSASTVATGNEETQYF.

In DNA, the CDR3 is TGTGCCAGCAGCCAAGAACCCCAGGGGACATACAATGAGCAGTTCTTC. The encoded protein is CASSQEPQGTYNEQFF. V usage is TRBV3-1 and J usage is TRBJ2-1; TRBD1 is a possible D gene (6 bases). The CDR3 loop spans 16 amino acids. Germline values: CDR1 LGHDT, CDR2 YNNKEL (reference sequence). The V and J ends lost 0 bases and 4 bases respectively, with 13 bases between them.

Concerning this clonotype itself: Relative to the germline gene, one junction end is altered; a read error may explain this. This chain links TRBV12-3 or TRBV12-4 with TRBJ2-1, with TRBD2 as a possible D gene (5 bases). This CDR3 is 18 amino acids long. In DNA, the CDR3 is TGTACCAGCAGTTTAATCCCGATTGTCAGCGGCTACTACAATGAGCAGTTCTTC. Protein sequence: CTSSLIPIVSGYYNEQFF.

This clonotype was recorded many times. The chain carries TRBV29-1 and TRBJ2-3, with 7 bases that match TRBD2. The CDR3 is made up of 16 amino acids. Germline-derived CDR1 and CDR2 are SQVTM and ANQGSEA. J lost 4 bases, V lost 3 bases, and 13 bases had no gene match. As DNA, the CDR3 is TGCAGCGTTGAGGGCGGACTAGATTTATCAGCAGATACGCAGTATTTT. This sequence encodes CSVEGGLDLSADTQYF.

As to this clonotype: The junction and the germline gene differ at one end; a read error may be behind it. The CDR3 loop is CATSQGGRHRNEKLFF. The CDR3 nucleotides read TGCGCCACCAGCCAAGGTGGGAGGCACCGTAATGAAAAACTGTTTTTT. J is TRBJ1-4 and V is TRBV4-3, with D unresolved. CDR1 and CDR2 (germline): LGHNA, YSLEER. The CDR3 is made up of 16 amino acids.

The chain is built from TRBV27 and TRBJ2-3; possible D gene TRBD2, 5 bases. Germline CDR1 and CDR2: MNHEY and SMNVEV (reference sequence). The CDR3 is made up of 15 amino acids. V shed 5 bases and J shed 1 base, with 13 bases lying between them. The CDR3, as DNA: TGTGCCAGCAGTACTATAGCGAGCGGCACAGATACGCAGTATTTT. Protein product: CASSTIASGTDTQYF.

A single count supports this clonotype. The V and J genes are TRBV6-5 and TRBJ2-7; 7 nucleotides match TRBD2. The CDR3 covers 11 residues. CDR1 is MNHEY and CDR2 is SVGAGI in the germline V gene. V shed 7 bases, J shed 7 bases, and the junction held 4 bases outside the gene matches. DNA for the CDR3: TGTGCCAGCACTCTCGGGGGGGAGCAGTACTTC. This codes for CASTLGGEQYF.

In regard to this clonotype: At one end the junction does not follow the germline gene, possibly because of a read error. The V and J genes are TRBV28 and TRBJ2-7; D might be TRBD1 (5 bases). The germline V gene has CDR1 MDHEN and CDR2 SYDVKM. The length of the CDR3 is 14 residues. The CDR3: CASSLWQGSHEQYF. The CDR3 nucleotides are TGTGCCAGCAGTTTATGGCAGGGCTCCCACGAGCAGTACTTC.

The table lists this clonotype with a few counts. V is TRBV18 and J is TRBJ1-1, with 10 bases that match TRBD1. Germline loops: CDR1 KGHSH, CDR2 LQKENI. V was pared by 3 bases and J by 0 bases, with 7 bases of the junction left unmatched. The CDR3 consists of 17 residues. The CDR3 DNA reads as TGTGCCAGCTCACCTCTGAGGACAGGGGGTTTGAACACTGAAGCTTTCTTT. It encodes CASSPLRTGGLNTEAFF.

The gene calls are TRBV27 and TRBJ2-7; D may be TRBD1 (5 bases). Germline CDR1 MNHEY, CDR2 SMNVEV (reference sequence). V was clipped by 8 bases and J by 1 base, with 15 bases between them. The CDR3 extends over 14 amino acids. CDR3 nucleotides: TGTGCCAGCGAGAAAGGGGTCGTGTCCTACGAGCAGTACTTC. Translating gives CASEKGVVSYEQYF.

The chain links TRBV28 to TRBJ2-2; D unclear. This CDR3 is built from 13 residues. Germline loops: CDR1 MDHEN, CDR2 SYDVKM. V was trimmed by 3 bases and J by 7 bases, leaving 9 bases between them. The CDR3 coding sequence is TGTGCCAGCAGTTTGGTGGGTTACGGGGAGCTGTTTTTT. This translates into CASSLVGYGELFF.

This clonotype came up many times. V is TRBV20-1 and J is TRBJ2-3, with D tentatively TRBD2 (6 bases). Germline V gives CDR1 DFQATT, CDR2 SNEGSKA (reference sequence). Deletions cut 5 bases from V and 2 bases from J, with 14 bases between. CDR3 length: 14 residues. The CDR3 reads CSAEAGLATDTQYF. The CDR3 coding sequence is TGCAGTGCTGAGGCGGGGCTGGCCACAGATACGCAGTATTTT.

This clonotype was recorded a few times. The chain couples TRBV4-3 to TRBJ2-3, with 8 bases aligning to TRBD2. This CDR3 contains 13 residues. V lost 6 bases to trimming and J lost 4 bases; unmatched junction nucleotides: 3. Germline V gives CDR1 LGHNA, CDR2 YSLEER. The CDR3 sequence is CASRREGADTQYF. CDR3 bases: TGCGCCAGCAGACGGGAGGGGGCAGATACGCAGTATTTT.

This clonotype was observed a handful of times. This chain's CDR3 is CASSWDEKLFF. CDR3 nucleotide sequence: TGCGCCAGCAGCTGGGACGAAAAACTGTTTTTT. The chain uses TRBV5-1 and TRBJ1-4, with D tentatively TRBD1 (5 bases). The CDR3 is made up of 11 amino acids. The V end was cut by 3 bases, the J end by 8 bases, with 5 bases between. Germline V lookup: CDR1 SGHRS, CDR2 YFSETQ. Supplemented by reference TRBV5-1 and TRBJ1-4, the full variable domain reads KAGVTQTPRYLIKTRGQQVTLSCSPISGHRSVSWYQQTPGQGLQFLFEYFSETQRNKGNFPGRFSGRQFSNSRSEMNVSTLELGDSALYLCASSWDEKLFFGSGTQLSVL.

This clonotype showed up just a few times. The rearrangement joins TRBV20-1 to TRBJ2-7; TRBD2 matches 7 bases. The length of the CDR3 is 12 residues. The germline V gene has CDR1 DFQATT and CDR2 SNEGSKA (reference sequence). V lost 6 bases to trimming and J lost 3 bases; unmatched junction nucleotides: 5. The CDR3 is CSARERGYEQYF. The CDR3 DNA is TGCAGTGCGCGGGAGAGGGGCTACGAGCAGTACTTC.

This clonotype has more than one count but fewer than ten. This rearrangement joins TRBV25-1 to TRBJ2-3, with D possibly being TRBD2 (6 bases). Per the germline V gene, CDR1 is MGHDK and CDR2 is SYGVNS. CDR3 length equals 12 residues. Between the trimmed V and J ends, which lost 3 bases and 14 bases, there was a span of 15 bases. DNA for the CDR3: TGTGCCAGCAGTGATCAACGGGACTCCCGGTATTTT. Protein product: CASSDQRDSRYF.

This sequence joins TRBV6-1 and TRBJ1-6; D gene uncertain. The CDR3 contains 11 residues. Per the germline V gene, CDR1 is MNHNS and CDR2 is SASEGT. V dropped 3 bases and J dropped 8 bases, with 2 bases sitting between them. Here the CDR3 reads CASSDDSPLHF. The CDR3 nucleotides read TGTGCCAGCAGTGACGATTCACCCCTCCACTTT.